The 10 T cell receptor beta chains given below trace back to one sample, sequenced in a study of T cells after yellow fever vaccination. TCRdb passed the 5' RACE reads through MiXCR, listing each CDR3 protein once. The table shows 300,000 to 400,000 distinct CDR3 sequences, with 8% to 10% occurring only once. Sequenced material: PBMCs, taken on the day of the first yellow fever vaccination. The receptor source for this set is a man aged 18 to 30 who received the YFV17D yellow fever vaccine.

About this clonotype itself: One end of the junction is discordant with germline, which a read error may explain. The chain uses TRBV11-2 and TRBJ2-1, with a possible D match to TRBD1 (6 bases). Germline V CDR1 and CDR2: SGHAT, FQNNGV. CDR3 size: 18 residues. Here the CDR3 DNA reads TGTGCCAGCAGCACCCCTACGTCGCAGGGGAGCTCCTACAATGAGGAGTTCTTC. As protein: CASSTPTSQGSSYNEEFF.

The CDR3 bases are TGTGCCAGCAGCAACAGGGTACGCAATTCACCCCTCCACTTT. Translated, it gives CASSNRVRNSPLHF. The chain combines TRBV7-2 with TRBJ1-6; weak D call: TRBD1 (6 bases). Germline CDR1 and CDR2: SGHTA and FQGNSA. The CDR3 has 14 residues. The germline V and J ends were trimmed by 5 bases and 7 bases, with 12 bases remaining between them.

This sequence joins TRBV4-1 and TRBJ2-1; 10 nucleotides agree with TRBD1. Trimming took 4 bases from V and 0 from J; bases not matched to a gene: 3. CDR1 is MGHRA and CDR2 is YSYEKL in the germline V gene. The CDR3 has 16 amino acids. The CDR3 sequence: CASSRTGGASYNEQFF. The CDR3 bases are TGCGCCAGCAGCCGGACAGGGGGTGCCTCCTACAATGAGCAGTTCTTC.

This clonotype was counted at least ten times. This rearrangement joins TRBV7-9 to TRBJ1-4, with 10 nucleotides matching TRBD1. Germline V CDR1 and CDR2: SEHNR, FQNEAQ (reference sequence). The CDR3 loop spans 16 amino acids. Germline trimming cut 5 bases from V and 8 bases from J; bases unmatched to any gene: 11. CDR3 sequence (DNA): TGTGCCAGCAGCCCGCACGACAGGGGGCTAGGAGAAAAACTGTTTTTT. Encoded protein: CASSPHDRGLGEKLFF. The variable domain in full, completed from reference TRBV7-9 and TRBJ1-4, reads DTGVSQNPRHKITKRGQNVTFRCDPISEHNRLYWYRQTLGQGPEFLTYFQNEAQLEKSRLLSDRFSAERPKGSFSTLEIQRTEQGDSAMYLCASSPHDRGLGEKLFFGSGTQLSVL.

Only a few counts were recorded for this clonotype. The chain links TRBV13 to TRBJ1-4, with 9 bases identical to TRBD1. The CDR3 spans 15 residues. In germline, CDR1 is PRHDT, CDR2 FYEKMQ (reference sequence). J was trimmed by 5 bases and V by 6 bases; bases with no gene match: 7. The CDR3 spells CASSTTGGLNEKLFF. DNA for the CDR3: TGTGCCAGCAGTACCACAGGGGGCCTGAATGAAAAACTGTTTTTT.

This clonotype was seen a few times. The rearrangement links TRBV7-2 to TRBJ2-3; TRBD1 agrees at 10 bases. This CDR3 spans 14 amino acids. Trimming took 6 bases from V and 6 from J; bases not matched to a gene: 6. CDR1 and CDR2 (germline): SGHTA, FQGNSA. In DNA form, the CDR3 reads TGTGCCAGCAGGGCCGGGACAGGGGCCGATACGCAGTATTTT. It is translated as CASRAGTGADTQYF.

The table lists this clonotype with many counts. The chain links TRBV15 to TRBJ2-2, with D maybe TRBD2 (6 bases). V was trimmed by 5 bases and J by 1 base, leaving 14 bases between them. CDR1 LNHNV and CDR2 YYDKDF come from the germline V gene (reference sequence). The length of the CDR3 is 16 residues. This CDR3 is CATSGGNGRNTGELFF. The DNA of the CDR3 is TGTGCCACCAGCGGGGGGAACGGGAGGAACACCGGGGAGCTGTTTTTT.

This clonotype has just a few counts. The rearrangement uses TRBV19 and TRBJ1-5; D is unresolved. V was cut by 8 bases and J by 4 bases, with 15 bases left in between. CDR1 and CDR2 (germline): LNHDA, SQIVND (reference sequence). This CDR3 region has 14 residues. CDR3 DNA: TGTGCCAGTTACGGCCTCGGCTGGAATCAGCCCCAGCATTTT. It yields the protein CASYGLGWNQPQHF.

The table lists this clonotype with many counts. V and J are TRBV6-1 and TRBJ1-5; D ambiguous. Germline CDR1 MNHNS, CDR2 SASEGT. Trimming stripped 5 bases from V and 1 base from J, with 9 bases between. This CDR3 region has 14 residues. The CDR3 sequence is CASSPQDSNQPQHF. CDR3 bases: TGTGCCAGCAGTCCCCAAGACAGCAATCAGCCCCAGCATTTT.

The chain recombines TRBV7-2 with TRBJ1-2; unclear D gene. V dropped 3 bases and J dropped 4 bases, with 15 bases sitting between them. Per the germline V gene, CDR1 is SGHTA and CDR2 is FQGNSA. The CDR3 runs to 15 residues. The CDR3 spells CASSLQVTSLYGYTF. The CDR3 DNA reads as TGTGCCAGCAGCTTGCAGGTGACTTCTCTCTATGGCTACACCTTC.